Below, 30 T cell receptor beta chains from the same sample are listed, as sequenced in a study of regulatory T cells in long-lasting Graves disease. Time point described: persistent/refractory GD, antithyroid drugs over 5 years with positive TRAb. Scientists built the TCR library using RNA that was extracted from PBMCs. CDR3-region Arm-PCR and iRepertoire HTBI primers produced the TCR beta libraries. Each CDR3 protein gets one entry after TCRdb re-called the multiplex PCR reads with MiXCR. The data hold 400,000 to 600,000 distinct CDR3 sequences, with around a fifth observed a single time. The sample was peripheral blood mononuclear cells (PBMCs), taken when the disease was refractory, from a patient treated with antithyroid drugs. Receptor source: a female donor with Graves disease.

V and J are TRBV5-1 and TRBJ1-1; D is uncertain. CDR3 length: 16 amino acids. V lost 2 bases, J lost 1 base, and 15 bases lay in between. Germline V lookup: CDR1 SGHRS, CDR2 YFSETQ. In DNA, the CDR3 is TGCGCCAGCAGCTTAGATCCCGGACTGACGAACACTGAAGCTTTCTTT. This translates into CASSLDPGLTNTEAFF.

This clonotype has more than one count but fewer than ten. The V call is TRBV24-1, the J call TRBJ2-5, with D possibly TRBD1 on 5 matching bases. The V gene's germline CDR1 is KGHDR and CDR2 SFDVKD. Trimming shortened V by 4 bases and J by 3 bases, and 5 bases separated the two germline ends. This CDR3 has 12 residues. In DNA form, the CDR3 reads TGTGCCACCAGTGAGACAGAAGAGACCCAGTACTTC. Translating gives CATSETEETQYF.

This clonotype was seen repeatedly, ten times or more. This sequence joins TRBV28 and TRBJ2-7; 10 nucleotides align to TRBD1. The V gene's germline CDR1 is MDHEN and CDR2 SYDVKM. Losses at the gene ends were 4 bases for V and 6 bases for J; bases not matched to a gene: 6. The CDR3 spans 14 residues. In nucleotides, the CDR3 is TGTGCCAGCAGTTCCTCCGGGACAGGGGTCGAGCAGTACTTC. Amino acids: CASSSSGTGVEQYF. The complete variable domain, with remaining parts taken from reference TRBV28 and TRBJ2-7, reads DVKVTQSSRYLVKRTGEKVFLECVQDMDHENMFWYRQDPGLGLRLIYFSYDVKMKEKGDIPEGYSVSREKKERFSLILESASTNQTSMYLCASSSSGTGVEQYFGPGTRLTVT.

In this sample, this clonotype turned up a few times. V gene TRBV6-1 combines with J gene TRBJ2-5, with a weak D call TRBD1 (6 bases). The CDR3 has 17 residues. Germline V gene data show CDR1 as MNHNS and CDR2 as SASEGT. Trimming pared 5 bases from V and 0 bases from J, leaving 19 bases between. The DNA for the CDR3 is TGTGCCAGCAGTCCCCGTGGGGCAGGGGAGAACCAAGAGACCCAGTACTTC. Its translation: CASSPRGAGENQETQYF.

This clonotype was seen many times. The chain employs TRBV11-3 and TRBJ2-7; possible D gene TRBD1, 6 bases. The CDR3 runs 17 residues. Germline V gives CDR1 SGHNT, CDR2 YENEEA. The germline V and J ends were trimmed by 4 bases and 2 bases, with 21 bases remaining between them. In nucleotides, the CDR3 is TGTGCCAGCAGCTCCCTACCCCCGGGACACCAGACCTACGAGCAGTACTTC. Its translation: CASSSLPPGHQTYEQYF.

The chain recombines TRBV29-1 with TRBJ1-1; possible D gene TRBD1, 5 bases. This CDR3 has 11 residues. The germline V and J ends were trimmed by 3 bases and 10 bases, with 12 bases remaining between them. Germline lookup yields CDR1 SQVTM and CDR2 ANQGSEA. The CDR3 DNA reads as TGCAGCGTTGAGGGGCCGGATGGAGCTTTCTTT. This gives the protein CSVEGPDGAFF.

This clonotype was detected many times. The V call is TRBV11-2, the J call TRBJ1-2; tentative D call: TRBD1 (6 bases). This CDR3 contains 15 residues. In germline, CDR1 is SGHAT, CDR2 FQNNGV. V was trimmed by 5 bases and J by 3 bases, leaving 16 bases between them. The CDR3 sequence: CASSQLGARDYGYTF. CDR3 bases: TGTGCCAGCAGCCAGTTGGGGGCCCGTGACTATGGCTACACCTTC.

This clonotype was found many times. Here the CDR3 DNA reads TGCAGCGTTGGGCGAGGTTTGAACACTGAAGCTTTCTTT. Translating it yields CSVGRGLNTEAFF. The chain carries TRBV29-1 and TRBJ1-1; the D is unclear. This CDR3 is built from 13 residues. Trimming shortened V by 4 bases and J by 0 bases, and 9 bases separated the two germline ends. CDR1 SQVTM and CDR2 ANQGSEA come from the germline V gene.

This clonotype was observed a handful of times. The chain joins TRBV15 to TRBJ2-7; unclear D gene. CDR1 is LNHNV and CDR2 is YYDKDF in the germline V gene (reference sequence). The CDR3 is made up of 13 amino acids. The V end lost 0 bases, the J end lost 3 bases, and 6 bases lay between the germline ends. In nucleotides, the CDR3 is TGTGCCACCAGCAGAGATGGGGACTACGAGCAGTACTTC. Protein sequence: CATSRDGDYEQYF.

This clonotype was seen at least ten times. V is TRBV2 and J is TRBJ2-5; D remains unclear. CDR3 length equals 12 residues. Per the germline V gene, CDR1 is SNHLY and CDR2 is FYNNEI. The V end lost 2 bases, the J end lost 5 bases, and 6 bases lay between the germline ends. The CDR3 DNA sequence: TGTGCCAGCAGTGAACCCCACGAGACCCAGTACTTC. Amino acid sequence: CASSEPHETQYF.

This clonotype was found a few times. V gene TRBV7-9 combines with J gene TRBJ1-4; D is unclear. The CDR3 contains 15 residues. V gave up 2 bases and J gave up 6 bases, with 13 bases separating them. Per the germline V gene, CDR1 is SEHNR and CDR2 is FQNEAQ (reference sequence). Written as DNA, the CDR3 is TGTGCCAGCAGCTTAACCCGGAACCCGCATGAAAAACTGTTTTTT. Encoded protein: CASSLTRNPHEKLFF.

A word on this clonotype: Being one base from a much bigger clone, this may be a read error. The rearrangement links TRBV28 to TRBJ1-6; 9 positions match TRBD1. The CDR3 runs 15 residues. Germline assignment: CDR1 MDHEN and CDR2 SYDVKM. This CDR3 is CASSYNRGLNSPPHF. CDR3 in DNA: TGTGCCAGCAGTTATAACAGGGGGCTCAATTCACCCCCCCACTTT.

V usage is TRBV20-1 and J usage is TRBJ1-2, with 7 bases aligning to TRBD1. The germline gives CDR1 DFQATT, CDR2 SNEGSKA (reference sequence). This CDR3 contains 12 residues. The trim removed 4 bases at V and 4 bases at J, leaving 3 bases unmatched. In DNA, the CDR3 is TGCAGTGCTAACAGGGGAGGCTATGGCTACACCTTC. Its translation is CSANRGGYGYTF.

Here the CDR3 reads CSFKRLGDTEAFF. The CDR3, as DNA: TGCAGTTTTAAAAGGCTGGGAGACACTGAAGCTTTCTTT. The chain joins TRBV20-1 to TRBJ1-1, with unresolved D. V lost 8 bases to trimming and J lost 3 bases, with 16 bases between them. There are 13 residues in the CDR3. CDR1 is DFQATT and CDR2 is SNEGSKA in the germline V gene (reference sequence).

The chain carries TRBV29-1 and TRBJ1-2; TRBD1 is a possible D gene (5 bases). The CDR3 spans 14 residues. V was trimmed by 6 bases and J by 2 bases, leaving 16 bases between them. In germline, CDR1 is SQVTM, CDR2 ANQGSEA. CDR3 sequence reads: CSVLWGSGNYGYTF. The CDR3 region has the DNA TGCAGCGTCCTCTGGGGGAGCGGGAACTATGGCTACACCTTC.

Details on this clonotype: A much larger clonotype is one base distant, so this may be a read error. The genes are TRBV5-4 and TRBJ2-5, with no clear D. The CDR3 is made up of 14 amino acids. The germline V gene encodes CDR1 SGHNT and CDR2 YYREEE (reference sequence). Here the CDR3 reads CVSSLRAQQETQYF. The CDR3 DNA reads TGTGTCAGCAGCTTGCGAGCGCAGCAAGAGACCCAGTACTTC.

There are many counts of this clonotype. The chain is built from TRBV11-2 and TRBJ2-6; TRBD2 agrees at 7 bases. With V trimmed by 5 bases and J by 0 bases, 13 bases remained unmatched. The CDR3 length is 19 residues. Germline CDR1 SGHAT, CDR2 FQNNGV. Here the CDR3 reads CASSTHRTRLSSGANVLTF. The CDR3 region has the DNA TGTGCCAGCAGCACACACCGGACTAGACTAAGCTCTGGGGCCAACGTCCTGACTTTC.

This clonotype turned up a few times. This rearrangement joins TRBV6-1 to TRBJ1-1; no reliable D call. Per germline, CDR1 MNHNS and CDR2 SASEGT. V lost 6 bases and J 5 bases, leaving 10 bases between the germline ends. The CDR3 contains 12 residues. CDR3 nucleotides: TGTGCCAGCAGAACGGACTCAACTGAAGCTTTCTTT. This codes for CASRTDSTEAFF.

J is TRBJ1-5 and V is TRBV27; 12 bases line up with TRBD1. The V and J ends lost 2 bases and 7 bases, in that order; junction bases with no gene match: 3. This CDR3 has 15 residues. Germline CDR1 is MNHEY and CDR2 is SMNVEV (reference sequence). Written as DNA, the CDR3 is TGTGCCAGCAGTTTAGGGACAGGGGGCCGGCAGCCCCAGCATTTT. Amino acid sequence: CASSLGTGGRQPQHF.

The chain combines TRBV7-9 with TRBJ1-1; 8 bases are a match to TRBD1. J was trimmed by 6 bases and V by 3 bases; bases with no gene match: 6. CDR3 length: 14 amino acids. Germline V lookup: CDR1 SEHNR, CDR2 FQNEAQ (reference sequence). CDR3 protein: CASSLPDRVAEAFF. DNA for the CDR3: TGTGCCAGCAGCTTGCCGGACAGGGTGGCTGAAGCTTTCTTT.

In DNA form, the CDR3 reads TGCAGTGCTTCCCTAGCCGGGGGGGCCGGGGAGACCCAGTACTTC. Its translation: CSASLAGGAGETQYF. The chain recombines TRBV20-1 with TRBJ2-5; 8 nucleotides line up with TRBD2. CDR1 and CDR2 from the germline V gene are DFQATT and SNEGSKA (reference sequence). J was trimmed by 5 bases and V by 5 bases; bases with no gene match: 13. CDR3 size: 15 residues.

The DNA of the CDR3 is TGTGCCAGCAGCTTTGGACAGGCGCCAACTAATGAAAAACTGTTTTTT. Its protein is CASSFGQAPTNEKLFF. This sequence joins TRBV7-9 and TRBJ1-4; 7 bases are shared with TRBD1. There are 16 residues in the CDR3. The germline gives CDR1 SEHNR, CDR2 FQNEAQ (reference sequence). The trim removed 3 bases at V and 0 bases at J, leaving 4 bases unmatched.

This clonotype has ten or more counts. The rearrangement links TRBV2 to TRBJ1-5; D unclear. The CDR3 covers 13 residues. Trimming removed 3 bases from V and 2 bases from J, with 5 bases in between. Germline lookup yields CDR1 SNHLY and CDR2 FYNNEI. The CDR3 spells CASSDAGNQPQHF. Written as DNA, the CDR3 is TGTGCCAGCAGTGACGCCGGCAATCAGCCCCAGCATTTT.

This clonotype was counted between two and nine times. The chain carries TRBV20-1 and TRBJ1-5; possible D gene TRBD1, 5 bases. Germline V gene sequence: CDR1 DFQATT, CDR2 SNEGSKA (reference sequence). This CDR3 comprises 14 residues. Between the trimmed V and J ends, which lost 5 bases and 0 bases, there was a span of 11 bases. The CDR3 loop is CSARGLYSNQPQHF. The CDR3, as DNA: TGCAGTGCTCGGGGACTCTATAGCAATCAGCCCCAGCATTTT.

This clonotype was seen repeatedly, ten times or more. The genes are TRBV12-3 or TRBV12-4 and TRBJ1-1; D is perhaps TRBD1 (6 bases). The V and J ends lost 6 bases and 1 base respectively, with 12 bases between them. This CDR3 comprises 14 residues. In nucleotides, the CDR3 is TGTGCCAGCAGGCAGGGGAAAGGGAACACTGAAGCTTTCTTT. Translating it yields CASRQGKGNTEAFF.

J is TRBJ1-3 and V is TRBV12-3 or TRBV12-4; TRBD1 is a possible D gene (5 bases). Trimming cost V 6 bases and J 0 bases, with 9 bases left between them. The CDR3 sequence is 14 residues long. CDR3: CASRGGSSGNTIYF. The CDR3 nucleotides are TGTGCCAGCAGGGGGGGGAGCTCTGGAAACACCATATATTTT.

Ten or more counts support this clonotype. DNA of the CDR3: TGTGCCAGCAGCCCCGCAGGGACAATACCCTACGAGCAGTACTTC. Translated, it gives CASSPAGTIPYEQYF. The chain combines TRBV28 with TRBJ2-7; tentatively, D is TRBD1 (6 bases). The CDR3 contains 15 residues. The V end lost 6 bases, the J end lost 2 bases, and 17 bases lay between the germline ends. Germline V lookup: CDR1 MDHEN, CDR2 SYDVKM.

V usage is TRBV14 and J usage is TRBJ1-2, with D possibly being TRBD1 (5 bases). The CDR3 is made up of 15 amino acids. Trimming shortened V by 1 base and J by 3 bases, and 12 bases separated the two germline ends. Germline V gives CDR1 SGHDN, CDR2 FVKESK. This chain's CDR3 is CASSQVGRVDYGYTF. The CDR3 coding sequence is TGTGCCAGCAGCCAAGTGGGCAGGGTGGACTATGGCTACACCTTC.

V gene TRBV7-2 combines with J gene TRBJ1-4; D uncertain. The CDR3 is 16 residues long. V lost 5 bases, J lost 5 bases, and 18 bases lay in between. CDR1 SGHTA and CDR2 FQGNSA come from the germline V gene. CDR3 nucleotide sequence: TGTGCCAGCAGCGAGCAGCCCCGGGCCAGGAATGAAAAACTGTTTTTT. This codes for CASSEQPRARNEKLFF.

In this sample, this clonotype turned up many times. V and J are TRBV11-1 and TRBJ2-7, with D perhaps TRBD1 (5 bases). This CDR3 has 15 residues. From germline, CDR1 is SGHAT and CDR2 FQDESV (reference sequence). With 0 bases removed from V and 3 bases from J, the gap between germline ends came to 12 bases. The CDR3 loop is CASSLAQETDYEQYF. The CDR3 DNA reads as TGTGCCAGCAGCTTAGCGCAGGAGACAGACTACGAGCAGTACTTC. The full variable domain, in which reference TRBV11-1 and TRBJ2-7 provide the parts outside the CDR3, is EAEVAQSPRYKITEKSQAVAFWCDPISGHATLYWYRQILGQGPELLVQFQDESVVDDSQLPKDRFSAERLKGVDSTLKIQPAELGDSAMYLCASSLAQETDYEQYFGPGTRLTVT.